These 26 T cell receptor beta chains were all obtained from the same sample, sequenced in a study of T cells after yellow fever vaccination. Each CDR3 protein is one row after TCRdb ran MiXCR on the 5' RACE reads. In the table there are about 96,000 distinct CDR3 sequences, roughly 8.2% of which are singletons. The sequences come from CD8+ T cells not binding an NS4B(214-222) dextramer, sorted from PBMCs, collected roughly 14 days after the first yellow fever vaccination. The receptors here all came from a man aged 18 to 29 who received the YFV17D yellow fever vaccine.

The J gene is TRBJ1-1, the V gene TRBV29-1, with D maybe TRBD1 (6 bases). With 0 bases removed from V and 8 bases from J, the gap between germline ends came to 13 bases. Germline lookup yields CDR1 SQVTM and CDR2 ANQGSEA. This CDR3 has 13 residues. The chain's CDR3 is CSVEEWGAGEAFF. The CDR3 DNA sequence: TGCAGCGTTGAAGAATGGGGGGCAGGGGAAGCTTTCTTT.

The chain uses TRBV12-3 or TRBV12-4 and TRBJ1-6, with a possible D match to TRBD1 (5 bases). Between the trimmed V and J ends, which lost 3 bases and 9 bases, there was a span of 12 bases. This CDR3 has 14 amino acids. CDR3 nucleotide sequence: TGTGCCAGCAGTTTCTCGCAGGGCGGTTCACCCCTCCACTTT. Translated: CASSFSQGGSPLHF.

The genes are TRBV5-6 and TRBJ2-3; tentatively, D is TRBD1 (5 bases). The V gene lost 0 bases and the J gene lost 0 bases, with 17 bases spanning the gap. Germline V gives CDR1 SGHDT, CDR2 YYEEEE. CDR3 size: 18 residues. The CDR3 sequence: CASSLGAWGSPSTDTQYF. Here the CDR3 DNA reads TGTGCCAGCAGCTTGGGGGCTTGGGGCTCCCCTAGCACAGATACGCAGTATTTT.

The J gene is TRBJ2-3, the V gene TRBV7-3; D is perhaps TRBD2 (6 bases). Germline V CDR1 and CDR2: SGHTA, FQGTGA. V lost 3 bases and J 6 bases, leaving 16 bases between the germline ends. This CDR3 is built from 15 residues. The chain's CDR3 is CASSFSDGGGDTQYF. In DNA, the CDR3 is TGTGCCAGCAGCTTTTCGGACGGGGGAGGCGATACGCAGTATTTT.

This clonotype showed up just a few times. This chain links TRBV4-3 with TRBJ1-2; maybe TRBD1 (5 bases). Per the germline V gene, CDR1 is LGHNA and CDR2 is YSLEER. The CDR3 spans 13 residues. V gave up 5 bases and J gave up 4 bases, with 11 bases separating them. The CDR3 DNA reads TGCGCCAGCAGCAACGGGGGGGGCTATGGCTACACCTTC. Amino acids: CASSNGGGYGYTF.

The chain recombines TRBV27 with TRBJ1-1; D gene ambiguous. Germline assignment: CDR1 MNHEY and CDR2 SMNVEV (reference sequence). V was pared by 8 bases and J by 4 bases, with 14 bases between. The CDR3 contains 13 residues. CDR3 loop: CASCRAICTEAFF. In nucleotides, the CDR3 is TGTGCCAGCTGCCGAGCCATCTGCACTGAAGCTTTCTTT.

This clonotype was observed a handful of times. V is TRBV19 and J is TRBJ1-2; D may be TRBD1 (6 bases). This CDR3 has 13 amino acids. CDR1 and CDR2 from the germline V gene are LNHDA and SQIVND (reference sequence). V lost 7 bases and J lost 8, with 17 bases in between. The CDR3: CASTPTGILGYTF. DNA of the CDR3: TGTGCCAGTACCCCGACAGGCATACTAGGCTACACCTTC.

Ten or more counts support this clonotype. This chain joins TRBV25-1 and TRBJ2-2; 9 bases are a match to TRBD1. With V trimmed by 4 bases and J by 3 bases, 0 bases remained unmatched. The CDR3 length is 14 residues. CDR1 is MGHDK, CDR2 SYGVNS, per germline. CDR3 loop: CASSGTGDTGELFF. For the CDR3, the DNA is TGTGCCAGCAGTGGGACAGGGGACACCGGGGAGCTGTTTTTT.

This clonotype was seen many times. The chain carries TRBV5-1 and TRBJ2-1, with a tentative D call TRBD2 (5 bases). From germline, CDR1 is SGHRS and CDR2 YFSETQ. V shed 1 base and J shed 8 bases, with 13 bases lying between them. The length of the CDR3 is 14 residues. The CDR3 coding sequence is TGCGCCAGCAGCTTGAGGACTCACAACCATGAGCAGTTCTTC. Translation gives CASSLRTHNHEQFF.

There are a few counts of this clonotype. The rearrangement links TRBV7-6 to TRBJ2-1, with TRBD1 identical over 9 bases. The CDR3 extends over 14 amino acids. The germline CDR1 and CDR2 sequences are SGHVS and FNYEAQ. V was pared by 4 bases and J by 8 bases, with 6 bases of the junction left unmatched. The CDR3 loop is CASSYGTGSDEQFF. In DNA form, the CDR3 reads TGTGCCAGCAGCTATGGGACAGGGTCGGATGAGCAGTTCTTC. The full variable domain, completed using reference TRBV7-6 and TRBJ2-1, is GAGVSQSPRYKVTKRGQDVALRCDPISGHVSLYWYRQALGQGPEFLTYFNYEAQQDKSGLPNDRFSAERPEGSISTLTIQRTEQRDSAMYRCASSYGTGSDEQFFGPGTRLTVL.

The chain carries TRBV6-1 and TRBJ1-6; D uncertain. The CDR3 length is 16 residues. Trimming removed 5 bases from V and 0 bases from J, with 11 bases in between. The germline CDR1 and CDR2 sequences are MNHNS and SASEGT. The CDR3 DNA reads TGTGCCAGCAGTCTTAGTCGTAGCTCCTATAATTCACCCCTCCACTTT. Protein sequence: CASSLSRSSYNSPLHF.

There are a few counts of this clonotype. The chain combines TRBV29-1 with TRBJ2-2, with D uncertain. Between the trimmed V and J ends, which lost 1 base and 5 bases, there was a span of 11 bases. This CDR3 comprises 14 residues. Germline-derived CDR1 and CDR2 are SQVTM and ANQGSEA. As DNA, the CDR3 is TGCAGCGTTGAAGGTTTAGGGTGGACCGGGGAGCTGTTTTTT. Amino acid sequence: CSVEGLGWTGELFF.

This clonotype came up a few times. Written as DNA, the CDR3 is TGCAGCGCCCTACCGGGACTAGCGGGGCCTAGCGGTGAGCAGTTCTTC. Its translation is CSALPGLAGPSGEQFF. The V call is TRBV29-1, the J call TRBJ2-1; 13 nucleotides agree with TRBD2. The germline gives CDR1 SQVTM, CDR2 ANQGSEA. This CDR3 has 16 amino acids. J lost 9 bases, V lost 7 bases, and 15 bases had no gene match.

The J gene is TRBJ2-1, the V gene TRBV4-1, with D perhaps matching TRBD1 (6 bases). The CDR3 totals 14 residues. Germline V lookup: CDR1 MGHRA, CDR2 YSYEKL. The V and J ends lost 4 bases and 4 bases respectively, with 11 bases between them. The CDR3 DNA is TGCGCCAGCAGCCGGACAGACGGTTACAATGAGCAGTTCTTC. Translated, it gives CASSRTDGYNEQFF.

The sample holds many counts of this clonotype. The rearrangement joins TRBV4-1 to TRBJ2-7, with 7 bases identical to TRBD2. This CDR3 comprises 13 residues. V trimming: 4 bases; J trimming: 0 bases; junction bases outside the gene matches: 0. Germline loops: CDR1 MGHRA, CDR2 YSYEKL. CDR3 in amino acids: CASSLAGSYEQYF. Here the CDR3 DNA reads TGCGCCAGCAGCCTAGCGGGCTCCTACGAGCAGTACTTC.

In this sample, this clonotype turned up a few times. The chain uses TRBV6-2 or TRBV6-3 and TRBJ1-6; D is undetermined. V dropped 0 bases and J dropped 9 bases, with 9 bases sitting between them. The CDR3 is 14 residues long. CDR1 is MNHEY and CDR2 is SVGEGT in the germline V gene. Written as DNA, the CDR3 is TGTGCCAGCAGTTACTCGGGATACGGTTCACCCCTCCACTTT. Protein sequence: CASSYSGYGSPLHF.

The gene calls are TRBV7-2 and TRBJ2-7, with 7 bases aligning to TRBD1. CDR3 size: 14 residues. Trimming cost V 5 bases and J 1 base; bases outside gene matches: 5. Germline CDR1 reads SGHTA; CDR2 reads FQGNSA. This CDR3 is CASSPDRVSYEQYF. CDR3 coding DNA: TGTGCCAGCAGCCCAGACAGGGTGTCCTACGAGCAGTACTTC.

This clonotype appeared a few times. The V gene is TRBV6-5, the J gene TRBJ2-5, with D unresolved. The CDR3 sequence is 11 residues long. Germline V gene sequence: CDR1 MNHEY, CDR2 SVGAGI. Trimming removed 2 bases from V and 6 bases from J, with 4 bases in between. The CDR3 here is CASSYGQTQYF. The DNA for the CDR3 is TGTGCCAGCAGTTACGGACAGACCCAGTACTTC.

This clonotype came up a few times. CDR3 sequence reads: CSADPRDRARNQPQHF. The CDR3, as DNA: TGCAGTGCTGACCCCCGGGACAGGGCACGCAATCAGCCCCAGCATTTT. V usage is TRBV20-1 and J usage is TRBJ1-5, with 9 bases aligning to TRBD1. With 5 bases clipped from V and 2 bases from J, the junction kept 10 bases outside the gene matches. CDR1 DFQATT and CDR2 SNEGSKA come from the germline V gene (reference sequence). The CDR3 loop spans 16 amino acids.

In this sample, this clonotype turned up a few times. The chain is built from TRBV7-6 and TRBJ2-1; D remains unclear. Germline CDR1 SGHVS, CDR2 FNYEAQ. V lost 1 base, J lost 4 bases, and 8 bases lay in between. This CDR3 contains 14 residues. CDR3 in DNA: TGTGCCAGCAGCTTAGACCCCTATTACAATGAGCAGTTCTTC. This gives the protein CASSLDPYYNEQFF.

This clonotype appeared a few times. The rearrangement joins TRBV6-1 to TRBJ1-1; D gene ambiguous. The CDR3 covers 13 residues. In germline, CDR1 is MNHNS, CDR2 SASEGT. Trimming left V 4 bases short and J 4 bases short, with 10 bases between. Here the CDR3 DNA reads TGTGCCAGCAGTGTATGGGTGGTCACTGAAGCTTTCTTT. This encodes CASSVWVVTEAFF.

The table lists this clonotype with a few counts. This chain uses TRBV28 with TRBJ2-7; TRBD2 agrees at 8 bases. There are 16 residues in the CDR3. V dropped 4 bases and J dropped 0; count of bases not matched to a gene: 8. Per the germline V gene, CDR1 is MDHEN and CDR2 is SYDVKM. The DNA of the CDR3 is TGTGCCAGCAGTTCGCTAGCGGGCGATAGCTCCTACGAGCAGTACGTC. The encoded protein is CASSSLAGDSSYEQYV.

The CDR3 here is CASSLTSTEAFF. The DNA for the CDR3 is TGTGCCAGCAGTTTGACGTCCACTGAAGCTTTCTTT. The chain combines TRBV12-3 or TRBV12-4 with TRBJ1-1; D gene unclear. The length of the CDR3 is 12 residues. The V and J ends lost 3 bases and 4 bases respectively, with 6 bases between them.

The chain is built from TRBV30 and TRBJ1-2; a weak D match, TRBD1 (6 bases). Per the germline V gene, CDR1 is GTSNPN and CDR2 is SVGIG (reference sequence). The germline V and J ends were trimmed by 8 bases and 4 bases, with 20 bases remaining between them. The CDR3 spans 14 residues. The CDR3 DNA follows: TGTGCCGGGGAAACAGGGCGAAGGCGCTATGGCTACACCTTC. Translation gives CAGETGRRRYGYTF.

The table lists this clonotype with a few counts. This chain uses TRBV6-2 or TRBV6-3 with TRBJ2-5; a possible D gene is TRBD2 (6 bases). This CDR3 has 18 residues. The germline V and J ends were trimmed by 3 bases and 1 base, with 21 bases remaining between them. The germline V gene encodes CDR1 MNHEY and CDR2 SVGEGT. The CDR3 region has the DNA TGTGCCAGCAGTTATCCGCTGTGGGACCCGGGAGCCCAAGAGACCCAGTACTTC. Translated: CASSYPLWDPGAQETQYF.

The gene calls are TRBV6-2 or TRBV6-3 and TRBJ2-3, with TRBD1 as a possible D gene (5 bases). Deletions cut 0 bases from V and 3 bases from J, with 10 bases between. This CDR3 contains 15 residues. Per germline, CDR1 MNHEY and CDR2 SVGEGT. CDR3 amino acids: CASSYSITGTDTQYF. The CDR3 DNA sequence: TGTGCCAGCAGTTACTCGATCACAGGAACAGATACGCAGTATTTT.